This T cell receptor (beta chain) was observed in a study of a mutant IDH1 vaccine in newly diagnosed glioma. Study in general: Vaccinations were initiated 4-6 weeks following radiotherapy alone, or were given together with temozolomide cycles.

CDR1 is MDHEN and CDR2 is SYDVKM in the germline V gene. V trimming: 7 bases; J trimming: 4 bases; junction bases outside the gene matches: 12. The CDR3 length is 17 residues. Clones were sequenced by immunoSEQ multiplex PCR, and TCRdb holds only the in-frame ones, with some missing. The data show about 72,000 clones, approximately 88% seen once. In regard to this clone: Its antigen is unknown.

Described time point: week 35, safety follow-up. Every vaccination contained 300 ug of the mutant IDH1 20-mer peptide and was paired with topical imiquimod. The rearrangement joins TRBV28 to TRBJ2-5; TRBD2 agrees at 13 bases. Sequencing was performed on PBMCs, taken from a glioma patient whose treatment included an IDH1 peptide vaccine. This TCR was recovered from a man between 18 and 29 years old with glioma. This CDR3 reads CASNPTLAGGPRETQYF. The CDR3 nucleotides are TGTGCCAGCAATCCAACACTAGCGGGAGGGCCGCGAGAGACCCAGTACTTC.